The sequence of this T cell receptor beta chain was determined in a study of blood T cell repertoires in COVID-19. Looking at the study overall: Whether acute or convalescent, the COVID-19 samples came from the United States, Italy and Spain.

In the study's own analysis: Researchers report that nucleated cell counts were estimated from reference gene primer amplification. The table came from immunoSEQ multiplex PCR; TCRdb's copy has only in-frame clones and leaves some out. That table furnishes V, J and clone size, whereas the DNA furnished D and trimming. This sample has 150,000 to 200,000 clones, with around 89% found just once. The germline V gene encodes CDR1 MNHEY and CDR2 SVGAGI. This CDR3 spans 12 amino acids. What was sequenced was peripheral blood. This receptor was taken from a human donor in a cohort sampled during active COVID-19. The J gene is TRBJ2-7, the V gene TRBV6-5; D is ambiguous. Gene TRBJ1-2 matches the end of the DNA better, so the J call may be wrong. CDR3 coding DNA: TGTGCCAGCAGGGAGCTAGCGGGCCTCTACACCTTC. Amino acids: CASRELAGLYTF.